This TCR beta chain was identified in a study of T cell clusters in autoimmune cytopenias. The wider study: A median age of 59 years and mean of approximately 51 years characterized healthy donor controls. Study-level results: Primary autoimmune cytopenia patients seemingly lacked the physiological T cell clusters found in healthy donors.

TRB was amplified by touch-down multiplex PCR, primer pools A and B combined. TCRdb reprocessed the multiplex PCR reads; each CDR3 protein has one entry and no DNA is given. This sample carries about 11,000 distinct CDR3 sequences, with about a quarter going to the ten biggest clones. As regards this clonotype: What it recognizes is unknown.

This CDR3 is 14 amino acids long. Each sample's input was approximately 0.25 ug genomic DNA, 35,000 to 40,000 genome equivalents. A further study also used this sample, focusing on T cell repertoires in aging, cancer and after chemotherapy. That source reports: No conclusions about immunological memory after chemotherapy can be drawn from the repertoire data.

The origin of this receptor is a human donor in good health. The sequenced sample consisted of peripheral blood. V usage is TRBV12-3 or TRBV12-4 and J usage is TRBJ1-4; TCRdb proposes TRBD1, but this gene call is untestable without DNA. CDR3 sequence: CASSRPGGEEKLFF.